This entry lists 20 T cell receptor beta chains sequenced from one sample in a study of shared T cell receptors in the human thymus. Here immunoSEQ multiplex PCR was the method, and the copy in TCRdb shows in-frame clones only, minus some. The table includes 700,000 or so clones, roughly 88% detected once. The sample was also reused in another study, on human thymus T cells.

Sequenced material: thymocytes. The origin of the receptors is a girl less than two years old with a congenital heart defect.

The rearrangement joins TRBV30 to TRBJ1-2; 12 bases are a match to TRBD1. This CDR3 contains 17 residues. The V gene's germline CDR1 is GTSNPN and CDR2 SVGIG (reference sequence). The J segment lost 4 bases and the V segment lost 5 bases, leaving 14 bases of the junction unmatched. CDR3 nucleotide sequence: TGTGCCTGGTACCGGGACAGGGGGCGCAAAAATCCCTATGGCTACACCTTC. It yields the protein CAWYRDRGRKNPYGYTF. Drawing the rest from reference TRBV30 and TRBJ1-2, the complete variable domain is SQTIHQWPATLVQPVGSPLSLECTVEGTSNPNLYWYRQAAGRGLQLLFYSVGIGQISSEVPQNLSASRPQDRQFILSSKKLLLSDSGFYLCAWYRDRGRKNPYGYTFGSGTRLTVV.

V and J are TRBV5-4 and TRBJ1-2; tentative D call: TRBD1 (6 bases). Per germline, CDR1 SGHNT and CDR2 YYREEE (reference sequence). The CDR3 consists of 12 residues. V gave up 3 bases and J gave up 8 bases, with 11 bases separating them. In DNA, the CDR3 is TGTGCCAGCAGCTGTGACAGGCGAGGCTACACCTTC. Translating it yields CASSCDRRGYTF.

The gene calls are TRBV6-1 and TRBJ1-1; 7 bases agree with TRBD1. V lost 7 bases and J lost 0; bases outside the gene matches: 8. Germline-derived CDR1 and CDR2 are MNHNS and SASEGT. The CDR3 is 15 amino acids. The DNA for the CDR3 is TGTGCCAGCACTCGCCCAGGGGGGTTGAACACTGAAGCTTTCTTT. Amino acids: CASTRPGGLNTEAFF.

CDR3 nucleotides: TGTGCCAGCAGCCCCCCCGGGTCCTACACCGGGGAGCTGTTTTTT. Its protein is CASSPPGSYTGELFF. The chain employs TRBV9 and TRBJ2-2, with D unresolved. The CDR3 spans 15 residues. Germline CDR1 is SGDLS and CDR2 is YYNGEE. V was cut by 4 bases and J by 3 bases, with 13 bases left in between.

The chain combines TRBV30 with TRBJ1-2; D is uncertain. CDR3 length equals 15 residues. The V gene's germline CDR1 is GTSNPN and CDR2 SVGIG (reference sequence). The V gene lost 3 bases and the J gene lost 4 bases, with 18 bases spanning the gap. In DNA, the CDR3 is TGTGCCTGGAGCCGCGGGCCTTGGAACCCCTATGGCTACACCTTC. This encodes CAWSRGPWNPYGYTF.

For the CDR3, the DNA is TGTGCCAGTAGTACGCCCCGGCGGACAGGAAGAAATGGCTACACCTTC. Translating it yields CASSTPRRTGRNGYTF. The chain uses TRBV19 and TRBJ1-2, with 7 nucleotides matching TRBD1. Trimming removed 4 bases from V and 6 bases from J; junction bases left unmatched: 14. In germline, CDR1 is LNHDA, CDR2 SQIVND (reference sequence). There are 16 residues in the CDR3.

This chain connects TRBV7-9 to TRBJ1-1; 9 positions match TRBD1. This CDR3 has 16 residues. The germline CDR1 and CDR2 sequences are SEHNR and FQNEAQ (reference sequence). The ends lost 0 bases at V and 1 base at J; junction bases unmatched: 3. DNA of the CDR3: TGTGCCAGCAGCTTAGCCGGGACAGGGAAGAACACTGAAGCTTTCTTT. Translation gives CASSLAGTGKNTEAFF.

This rearrangement joins TRBV4-2 to TRBJ1-2; 7 positions match TRBD1. V lost 0 bases to trimming and J lost 2 bases; unmatched junction nucleotides: 9. The CDR3 is made up of 17 amino acids. The germline V gene has CDR1 LGHNA and CDR2 YNFKEQ. The CDR3 here is CASSQDCPRDRNYGYTF. The CDR3 DNA sequence: TGTGCCAGCAGCCAAGACTGTCCTCGGGACAGAAACTATGGCTACACCTTC.

The chain has TRBV7-4 and TRBJ1-1, with 7 bases identical to TRBD1. The V segment lost 1 base and the J segment 1 base; nucleotides outside the gene matches: 0. CDR1 is SGHVT, CDR2 SQSDAQ, per germline. CDR3 length equals 14 residues. CDR3 region: CASSLGQGNTEAFF. CDR3 coding DNA: TGTGCCAGCAGCTTAGGACAGGGGAACACTGAAGCTTTCTTT. The full variable domain, its missing parts supplied by reference TRBV7-4 and TRBJ1-1, is GAGVSQSPRYKVAKRGRDVALRCDSISGHVTLYWYRQTLGQGSEVLTYSQSDAQRDKSGRPSGRFSAERPERSVSTLKIQRTEQGDSAVYLCASSLGQGNTEAFFGQGTRLTVV.

This sequence joins TRBV10-3 and TRBJ2-1, with D possibly TRBD2 on 5 matching bases. V was pared by 0 bases and J by 2 bases, with 11 bases between. Germline V CDR1 and CDR2: ENHRY, SYGVKD. This CDR3 region has 16 residues. CDR3: CAISESASRTYNEQFF. The CDR3 DNA reads as TGTGCCATCAGTGAGTCGGCTAGCCGGACCTACAATGAGCAGTTCTTC.

The V call is TRBV4-3, the J call TRBJ1-2, with D perhaps matching TRBD1 (5 bases). The CDR3 is 14 residues long. CDR1 LGHNA and CDR2 YSLEER come from the germline V gene. V was shortened by 4 bases and J by 2 bases, with 11 bases between the two germline ends. CDR3 nucleotides: TGCGCCAGCAGCCCCGGGGAGGGGAACTATGGCTACACCTTC. Protein sequence: CASSPGEGNYGYTF.

The chain links TRBV21-1 to TRBJ1-1. TRBV21-1 is flagged as a pseudogene. CDR3 length: 10 residues. The CDR3: CASVWEEAFF. CDR3 DNA: TGTGCCAGCGTATGGGAGGAAGCTTTCTTT.

This clone has a handful of counts. The chain recombines TRBV15 with TRBJ1-2; weak D call: TRBD1 (6 bases). CDR3 length equals 14 residues. Per germline, CDR1 LNHNV and CDR2 YYDKDF (reference sequence). The germline V and J ends were trimmed by 1 base and 8 bases, with 14 bases remaining between them. The DNA for the CDR3 is TGTGCCACCAGCAGAGTGGGGGGGCTCGGGGGCTACACCTTC. Encoded protein: CATSRVGGLGGYTF. The variable domain in full, with the rest retrieved from reference TRBV15 and TRBJ1-2, is DAMVIQNPRYQVTQFGKPVTLSCSQTLNHNVMYWYQQKSSQAPKLLFHYYDKDFNNEADTPDNFQSRRPNTSFCFLDIRSPGLGDTAMYLCATSRVGGLGGYTFGSGTRLTVV.

The chain recombines TRBV7-2 with TRBJ2-5; 11 bases fit TRBD2. CDR3 length: 15 amino acids. V gave up 2 bases and J gave up 5 bases; unmatched junction bases: 4. The germline V gene has CDR1 SGHTA and CDR2 FQGNSA. The CDR3 is CASSLPSGGLETQYF. The CDR3 region has the DNA TGTGCCAGCAGCTTACCTAGCGGGGGGTTGGAGACCCAGTACTTC.

The chain links TRBV10-2 to TRBJ1-3; D uncertain. The V end was cut by 3 bases, the J end by 0 bases, with 6 bases between. CDR1 is WSHSY, CDR2 SAAADI, per germline. The CDR3 spans 14 residues. CDR3 loop: CASSDPNSGNTIYF. CDR3 coding DNA: TGCGCCAGCAGTGACCCCAACTCTGGAAACACCATATATTTT.

This clone turned up a few times. The chain combines TRBV4-1 with TRBJ1-1; no clear D. Germline V gene data show CDR1 as MGHRA and CDR2 as YSYEKL. Trimming removed 1 base from V and 0 bases from J, with 9 bases in between. The length of the CDR3 is 15 residues. CDR3 sequence (DNA): TGCGCCAGCAGCCAAGTCATAGTCATGAACACTGAAGCTTTCTTT. Translation gives CASSQVIVMNTEAFF.

CDR3 amino acids: CSVERRRGQETQYF. DNA of the CDR3: TGCAGCGTTGAAAGGCGAAGGGGGCAAGAGACCCAGTACTTC. The chain joins TRBV29-1 to TRBJ2-5; a possible D gene is TRBD1 (6 bases). The CDR3 sequence is 14 residues long. V lost 2 bases and J lost 2, with 12 bases in between. The V gene's germline CDR1 is SQVTM and CDR2 ANQGSEA.

This chain links TRBV10-3 with TRBJ2-7, with a possible D match to TRBD2 (6 bases). The CDR3 is made up of 13 amino acids. CDR1 and CDR2 from the germline V gene are ENHRY and SYGVKD. Trimming shortened V by 4 bases and J by 7 bases, and 14 bases separated the two germline ends. The CDR3 region has the DNA TGTGCCATCAGTGGGATGGGGGGTAGTGAGCAGTACTTC. Amino acid sequence: CAISGMGGSEQYF.

The chain links TRBV5-4 to TRBJ2-5; TRBD1 agrees at 8 bases. The CDR3 runs to 16 residues. Germline V gives CDR1 SGHNT, CDR2 YYREEE (reference sequence). Trimming took 5 bases from V and 4 from J; bases not matched to a gene: 13. CDR3 protein: CASRLTPGGAGETQYF. The CDR3 DNA sequence: TGTGCCAGCAGATTAACCCCAGGGGGCGCGGGAGAGACCCAGTACTTC.

The rearrangement joins TRBV27 to TRBJ1-6, with a tentative D call TRBD1 (6 bases). Trimming pared 6 bases from V and 9 bases from J, leaving 24 bases between. This CDR3 has 17 residues. The germline V gene encodes CDR1 MNHEY and CDR2 SMNVEV (reference sequence). CDR3 sequence: CASSTFHTGLGSSPLHF. The CDR3 DNA reads TGTGCCAGCAGCACCTTCCACACAGGGTTGGGGAGTTCACCCCTCCACTTT.